This is a list of T cell receptor beta chains from one sample in a study of T cells in Graves' hyperthyroidism and ophthalmopathy. Using its own MiXCR run on the multiplex PCR reads, TCRdb lists one record per CDR3 protein. Among some 620,000 distinct CDR3 sequences listed, around 15% were seen once. The sequenced sample was blood. Every receptor here comes from a woman aged 25 to 45 with Graves' hyperthyroidism. Each CDR3 is given with its conserved first and last residue. The order of the fields is J gene, clone size, D gene, V gene, CDR3 protein, CDR3 DNA. The D gene is left open where the match is weak. Only part of the rows carry a size: once, few, many, or a class if the clone is expanded.

>TRBJ1-5|many|TRBD1|TRBV12-3/TRBV12-4
CASSLTGEDQPQHF
TGTGCCAGCAGCTTAACAGGGGAAGATCAGCCCCAGCATTTT
>TRBJ2-1|few|TRBD1|TRBV6-6
CASSYSVIGTGGWNEQFF
TGTGCCAGCAGTTACTCGGTTATCGGGACAGGGGGCTGGAATGAGCAGTTCTTC
>TRBJ2-3|many|-|TRBV7-3
CASSPPGSTDTQYF
TGTGCCAGCAGCCCCCCCGGCTCCACAGATACGCAGTATTTT
>TRBJ2-1|-|-|TRBV27
CASSLRGGGGNEQFF
TGTGCCAGCAGTTTACGGGGAGGGGGTGGCAATGAGCAGTTCTTC
>TRBJ2-7|many|-|TRBV20-1
CSAIGRAPYEQYF
TGCAGTGCCATCGGACGAGCACCTTACGAGCAGTACTTC
>TRBJ2-7|-|-|TRBV2
CASTLGAGNYEQYF
TGTGCCAGCACTCTGGGGGCGGGCAACTACGAGCAGTACTTC
>TRBJ1-1|many|-|TRBV11-3
CASTEYGDPRAFF
TGTGCCAGCACCGAATACGGAGACCCACGGGCTTTCTTT
>TRBJ2-5|-|-|TRBV7-2
CASSDGTVVETQYF
TGTGCCAGCAGCGACGGCACGGTTGTGGAGACCCAGTACTTC
>TRBJ2-1|-|TRBD2|TRBV9
CASSVGGSGSLSAEQFF
TGTGCCAGCAGCGTAGGGGGTAGCGGGTCCCTATCTGCTGAGCAGTTCTTC
>TRBJ2-2|few|-|TRBV18
CASSPVLKGINTGELFF
TGTGCCAGCTCACCAGTATTGAAAGGGATCAACACCGGGGAGCTGTTTTTT
>TRBJ2-1|many|TRBD2|TRBV11-2
CASSSTGLPNEQFF
TGTGCCAGCAGCTCGACGGGACTACCCAATGAGCAGTTCTTC
>TRBJ2-2|few|-|TRBV12-3/TRBV12-4
CASKETANTGELFF
TGTGCCAGCAAAGAGACAGCGAACACCGGGGAGCTGTTTTTT
>TRBJ2-7|many|-|TRBV2
CASKAESSSYEQYF
TGTGCCAGCAAAGCGGAGTCCTCTTCCTACGAGCAGTACTTC
>TRBJ1-5|-|-|TRBV25-1
CASSEGGLGNQPQHF
TGTGCCAGCAGTGAGGGGGGTCTTGGCAATCAGCCCCAGCATTTT
>TRBJ1-2|many|-|TRBV6-2/TRBV6-3
CASSPLTETNYGYTF
TGTGCCAGCAGTCCCCTAACAGAAACTAACTATGGCTACACCTTC
>TRBJ2-2|-|TRBD2|TRBV19
CASSPSGSNTGELFF
TGTGCCAGTAGTCCTAGCGGATCGAACACCGGGGAGCTGTTTTTT
>TRBJ2-7|many|-|TRBV29-1
CSVEGGGLGNSYEQYF
TGCAGCGTTGAGGGAGGGGGGCTCGGTAACTCCTACGAGCAGTACTTC
>TRBJ2-7|few|-|TRBV29-1
CSVADRLTYEQYF
TGCAGCGTCGCTGACAGGTTGACCTACGAGCAGTACTTC
>TRBJ2-7|-|TRBD1|TRBV11-2
CASSMDRGSFEQYF
TGTGCCAGCAGCATGGACAGGGGTAGTTTCGAGCAGTACTTC
>TRBJ2-5|few|TRBD2|TRBV11-3
CASSLAGTSGSGETQYF
TGTGCCAGCAGCTTGGCCGGGACTAGCGGGAGTGGAGAGACCCAGTACTTC
>TRBJ2-2|many|TRBD1|TRBV2
CASSVTRQGGTGELFF
TGTGCCAGCAGTGTTACAAGACAGGGGGGCACCGGGGAGCTGTTTTTT
>TRBJ2-7|many|-|TRBV28
CASSLQGPPYEQYF
TGTGCCAGCAGTTTACAGGGTCCCCCCTACGAGCAGTACTTC
>TRBJ2-2|-|-|TRBV28
CASRNGTNTGELFF
TGTGCCAGCAGAAACGGGACAAACACCGGGGAGCTGTTTTTT
>TRBJ2-3|many|-|TRBV5-4
CASSLVGRAEDTQYF
TGTGCCAGCAGCTTGGTGGGAAGGGCTGAAGATACGCAGTATTTT
>TRBJ2-7|many|TRBD2|TRBV28
CASSLWTSGSSYEQYF
TGTGCCAGCAGTTTATGGACTAGCGGGAGTTCCTACGAGCAGTACTTC
>TRBJ2-3|-|-|TRBV7-9
CASTSPFEATDTQYF
TGTGCCAGCACCTCCCCCTTTGAGGCCACAGATACGCAGTATTTT
>TRBJ1-4|-|-|TRBV4-2
CASSQGREKLFF
TGTGCCAGCAGCCAGGGGCGTGAAAAACTGTTTTTT
>TRBJ2-5|-|-|TRBV20-1
CSAREGLAQETQYF
TGCAGTGCTAGAGAAGGACTCGCCCAAGAGACCCAGTACTTC